These T cell receptor beta chains were read from a single sample in a study of T cell changes during pregnancy in multiple sclerosis. This table comes from immunoSEQ multiplex PCR, and its TCRdb copy is limited to in-frame clones, with some not included. The data show about 84,000 clones, about 95% seen once. The sample in question was peripheral blood, obtained in the third trimester of pregnancy. The receptors originated from a female donor with multiple sclerosis, enrolled in a pregnancy study. The CDR3 runs from the conserved cysteine through the conserved F or W. The D gene is left open where the match is weak. Some rows have no size entry. The others give once, few or many, or a class for an expanded clone.

v_call,d_call,j_call,clone_size,cdr3_aa,cdr3_nt
TRBV10-3,TRBD1,TRBJ2-1,.,CAISAGDRIRVDNEQFF,TGTGCCATCAGTGCCGGGGACAGGATACGCGTGGACAATGAGCAGTTCTTC
TRBV30,.,TRBJ1-1,once,CAWSVHGNTEAFF,TGTGCCTGGAGTGTACATGGGAACACTGAAGCTTTCTTT
TRBV19,TRBD1,TRBJ1-1,.,CASGQGLNTEAFF,TGTGCCAGCGGACAGGGGTTGAACACTGAAGCTTTCTTT
TRBV6-1,.,TRBJ1-2,once,CASSEDRTTANYGYTF,TGTGCCAGCAGTGAGGATAGGACAACCGCTAACTATGGCTACACCTTC
TRBV4-1,TRBD1,TRBJ1-1,.,CASSQDEQGEMNTEAFF,TGCGCCAGCAGCCAAGATGAACAGGGGGAGATGAACACTGAAGCTTTCTTT
TRBV6-4,TRBD1,TRBJ2-1,.,CASRPGQGYNEQFF,TGTGCCAGCAGGCCGGGACAGGGCTACAATGAGCAGTTCTTC
TRBV6-1,TRBD1,TRBJ1-5,.,CASSEWDRWHF,TGTGCCAGCAGTGAGTGGGACAGGTGGCATTTT
TRBV19,TRBD2,TRBJ2-2,.,CAARGGRGTGELFF,TGTGCCGCCCGGGGGGGCCGCGGCACCGGGGAGCTGTTTTTT
TRBV6-6,TRBD2,TRBJ2-1,.,CASSYAMAGGPGEQFF,TGTGCCAGCAGTTACGCCATGGCGGGGGGGCCGGGTGAGCAGTTCTTC
TRBV6-5,.,TRBJ1-2,.,CASSYRTDYGYTF,TGTGCCAGCAGTTATCGGACAGACTATGGCTACACCTTC
TRBV5-6,.,TRBJ2-7,.,CASSKNPVYEQYF,TGTGCCAGCAGTAAAAACCCGGTATACGAGCAGTACTTC
TRBV6-1,TRBD2,TRBJ2-2,.,CASSVSSGGTNTGELFF,TGTGCCAGCAGTGTATCGAGCGGGGGGACGAACACCGGGGAGCTGTTTTTT
TRBV7-9,TRBD1,TRBJ2-7,.,CASSLAQGDRYEQYF,TGTGCCAGCAGCTTAGCACAGGGGGATAGGTACGAGCAGTACTTC
TRBV7-3,TRBD2,TRBJ2-1,.,CASSFASGGFYEQFF,TGTGCCAGCAGCTTTGCTAGCGGGGGATTTTATGAGCAGTTCTTC
TRBV6-6,.,TRBJ1-2,.,CASSYSVGEAYGYTF,TGTGCCAGCAGTTACTCGGTCGGGGAAGCCTATGGCTACACCTTC
TRBV29-1,TRBD1,TRBJ1-2,.,CSVRGGGGPVVYGYTF,TGCAGCGTCCGGGGTGGAGGGGGCCCCGTCGTCTATGGCTACACCTTC
TRBV6-1,TRBD2,TRBJ2-5,.,CASSGSTSAGETQYF,TGTGCCAGCAGTGGGTCGACTAGCGCGGGGGAGACCCAGTACTTC
TRBV6-1,TRBD1,TRBJ1-3,.,CASSEADRVPGNTIYF,TGTGCCAGCAGTGAAGCCGACAGGGTCCCTGGAAACACCATATATTTT
TRBV5-5,.,TRBJ2-1,.,CASSPGGGEQFF,TGTGCCAGCAGCCCGGGTGGAGGTGAGCAGTTCTTC
TRBV11-2,.,TRBJ2-7,.,CASSLEEYEQYF,TGTGCCAGCAGCTTAGAAGAGTACGAGCAGTACTTC
TRBV4-2,TRBD2,TRBJ2-3,once,CASSQRLTLAGGITDTQYF,TGTGCCAGCAGCCAGCGGCTAACCCTAGCGGGGGGGATCACAGATACGCAGTATTTT
TRBV6-1,TRBD1,TRBJ1-6,.,CASSELTGTGGSPLHF,TGTGCCAGCAGTGAACTTACCGGGACAGGGGGCTCACCCCTCCACTTT
TRBV5-5,.,TRBJ1-1,few,CASSYLDWNTEAFF,TGTGCCAGCAGTTATCTGGACTGGAACACTGAAGCTTTCTTT
TRBV19,.,TRBJ1-5,.,CASSGAGAQPQHF,TGTGCCAGTAGTGGGGCAGGGGCTCAGCCCCAGCATTTT
TRBV15,.,TRBJ1-1,.,CATKPPGATEAFF,TGTGCCACCAAACCTCCGGGAGCCACTGAAGCTTTCTTT
TRBV2,.,TRBJ1-2,.,CASSPEPNYGYTF,TGTGCCAGCAGTCCGGAGCCTAACTATGGCTACACCTTC
TRBV6-1,TRBD1,TRBJ1-1,once,CASSEGSEGGSEAFF,TGTGCCAGCAGTGAAGGGTCGGAAGGGGGCTCTGAAGCTTTCTTT
TRBV4-1,TRBD2,TRBJ2-1,.,CASSLRGGIYNEQFF,TGCGCCAGCAGCCTCCGGGGGGGGATCTACAATGAGCAGTTCTTC
TRBV5-4,TRBD1,TRBJ2-1,.,CASSFTGGYNEQFF,TGTGCCAGCAGCTTCACAGGGGGCTACAATGAGCAGTTCTTC
TRBV4-1,.,TRBJ1-4,.,CASSQASAGPRGEKLFF,TGCGCCAGCAGCCAAGCCTCGGCGGGACCACGGGGTGAAAAACTGTTTTTT
TRBV18,TRBD1,TRBJ2-7,.,CASSPGTGGNEQYF,TGTGCCAGCTCCCCCGGGACAGGGGGTAACGAGCAGTACTTC